This T cell receptor beta chain was documented in a study of blood T cell repertoires in COVID-19. Only in-frame clones appear in the TCRdb table, and some are missing; sequencing was by immunoSEQ multiplex PCR. This sample has 200,000 to 250,000 clones; about nine tenths occur once, and the top ten carry less than 3.5%. The CDR3 loop spans 15 amino acids. Germline V gene data show CDR1 as MDHEN and CDR2 as SYDVKM. Deletions cut 4 bases from V and 3 bases from J, with 16 bases between. What was sequenced was peripheral blood. This chain links TRBV28 with TRBJ2-7; TRBD2 is a possible D gene (6 bases). This TCR was recovered from a woman aged 55-69 years with acute or convalescent COVID-19. The CDR3 reads CASSSPAGGYYEQYF. CDR3 nucleotide sequence: TGTGCCAGCAGTTCTCCAGCGGGTGGGTACTACGAGCAGTACTTC.